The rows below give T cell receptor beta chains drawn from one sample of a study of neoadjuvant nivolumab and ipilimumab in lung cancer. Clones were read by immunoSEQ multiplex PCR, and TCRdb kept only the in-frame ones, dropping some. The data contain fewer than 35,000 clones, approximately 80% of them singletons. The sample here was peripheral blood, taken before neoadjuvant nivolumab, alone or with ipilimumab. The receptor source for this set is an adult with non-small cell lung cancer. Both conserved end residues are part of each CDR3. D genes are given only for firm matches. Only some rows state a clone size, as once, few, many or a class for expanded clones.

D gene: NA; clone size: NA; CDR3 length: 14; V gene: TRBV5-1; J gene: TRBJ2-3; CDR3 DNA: TGCGCCAGCAGCCCACAGGCCGACACAGATACGCAGTATTTT; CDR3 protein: CASSPQADTDTQYF
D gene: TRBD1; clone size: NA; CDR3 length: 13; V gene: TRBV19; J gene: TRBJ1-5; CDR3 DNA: TGTGCGGTGGCGTCAGGGGGCAAACAGCCCCAGCATTTT; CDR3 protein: CAVASGGKQPQHF
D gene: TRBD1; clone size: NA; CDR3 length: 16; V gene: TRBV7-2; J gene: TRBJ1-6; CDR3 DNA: TGTGCCAGCAGCCTGGACAGGGGGAGAGTAAATTCACCCCTCCACTTT; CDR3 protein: CASSLDRGRVNSPLHF
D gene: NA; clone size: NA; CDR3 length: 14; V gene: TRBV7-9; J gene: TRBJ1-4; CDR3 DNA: TGTGCCAGCAGCTCGACCCGCAAGAATGAAAAACTGTTTTTT; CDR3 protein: CASSSTRKNEKLFF
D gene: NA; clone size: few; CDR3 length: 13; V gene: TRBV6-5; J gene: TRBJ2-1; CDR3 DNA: TGTGCCAGCAGTTTAGAACAGGGCCATGAGCAGTTCTTC; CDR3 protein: CASSLEQGHEQFF
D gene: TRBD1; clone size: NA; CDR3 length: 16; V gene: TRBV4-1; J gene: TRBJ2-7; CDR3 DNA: TGCGCCAGCAGCCCTCGTCCGGGACAGGGGTCCAACGAGCAGTACTTC; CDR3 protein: CASSPRPGQGSNEQYF
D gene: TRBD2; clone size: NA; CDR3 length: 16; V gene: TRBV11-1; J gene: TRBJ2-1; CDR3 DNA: TGTGCCAGCAGCCCCCGTACTAGCGGTGACTACAATGAGCAGTTCTTC; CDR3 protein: CASSPRTSGDYNEQFF
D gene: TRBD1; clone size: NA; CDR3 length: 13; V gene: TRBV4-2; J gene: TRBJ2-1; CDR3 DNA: TGTGCCAGCAGCCAAGATTCTGGACAGGCGCAGTTCTTC; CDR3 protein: CASSQDSGQAQFF
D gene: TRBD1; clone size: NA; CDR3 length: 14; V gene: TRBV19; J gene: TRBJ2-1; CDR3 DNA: TGTGCCAGTAGTGGGGGACAGGTGAACAATGAGCAGTTCTTC; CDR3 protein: CASSGGQVNNEQFF
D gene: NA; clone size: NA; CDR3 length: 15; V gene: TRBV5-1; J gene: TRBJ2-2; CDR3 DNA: TGCGCCAGCAGCTTGGAACGGGGCACTATCGGGGAGCTGTTTTTT; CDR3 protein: CASSLERGTIGELFF
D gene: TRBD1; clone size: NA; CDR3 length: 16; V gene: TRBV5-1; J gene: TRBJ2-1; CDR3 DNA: TGCGCCAGCAGCGTGTTTCTAGACCCCAGGGGGAATGAGCAGTTCTTC; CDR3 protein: CASSVFLDPRGNEQFF
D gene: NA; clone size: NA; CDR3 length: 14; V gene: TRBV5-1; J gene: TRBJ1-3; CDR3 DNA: TGCGCCAGCAGCTCGGGGCTCATAGCAGACACCATATATTTT; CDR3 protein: CASSSGLIADTIYF
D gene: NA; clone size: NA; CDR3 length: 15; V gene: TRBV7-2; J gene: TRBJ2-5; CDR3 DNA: TGTGCCAGCAGCTTAGATGGGGGGGCGCGAGAGACCCAGTACTTC; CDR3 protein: CASSLDGGARETQYF
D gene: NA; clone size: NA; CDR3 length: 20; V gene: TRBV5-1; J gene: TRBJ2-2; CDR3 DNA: TGCGCCAGCAGCTTCGAGGCCCTTAGGGCCCTCGTCTTGGACACCGGGGAGCTGTTTTTT; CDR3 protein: CASSFEALRALVLDTGELFF
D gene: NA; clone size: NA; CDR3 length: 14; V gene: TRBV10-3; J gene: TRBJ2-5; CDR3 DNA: TGTGCCACTTCCGGGGGAGTAGGGCGAGAGACCCAGTACTTC; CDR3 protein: CATSGGVGRETQYF
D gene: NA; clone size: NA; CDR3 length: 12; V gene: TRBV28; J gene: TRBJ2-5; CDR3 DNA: TGTGCCAGCAGTTTGCTAGAAGAGACCCAGTACTTC; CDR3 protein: CASSLLEETQYF
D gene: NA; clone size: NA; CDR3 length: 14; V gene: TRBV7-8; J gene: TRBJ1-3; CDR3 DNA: TGTGCCAGCAGCTTAGGCCCTGCTGGAAACACCATATATTTT; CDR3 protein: CASSLGPAGNTIYF
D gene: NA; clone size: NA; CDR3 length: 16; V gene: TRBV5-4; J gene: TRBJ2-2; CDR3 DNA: TGTGCCAGCAGCATCGGACTCCATTCGAACACCGGGGAGCTGTTTTTT; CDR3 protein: CASSIGLHSNTGELFF
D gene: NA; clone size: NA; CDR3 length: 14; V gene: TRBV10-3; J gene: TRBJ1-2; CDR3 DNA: TGTGCCATCAGTGACTCCACGGGGGGGGCTGGCTACACCTTC; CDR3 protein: CAISDSTGGAGYTF
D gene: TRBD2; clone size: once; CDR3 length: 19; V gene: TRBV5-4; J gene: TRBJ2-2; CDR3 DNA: TGTGCCAGCAGCCCAACAACGGGACTAGCGGGAAAGAACACCGGGGAGCTGTTTTTT; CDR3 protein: CASSPTTGLAGKNTGELFF
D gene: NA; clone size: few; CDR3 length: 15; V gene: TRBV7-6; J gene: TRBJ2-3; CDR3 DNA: TGTGCCAGCAGCTTAGGCGGGACTCAGACAGATACGCAGTATTTT; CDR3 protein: CASSLGGTQTDTQYF
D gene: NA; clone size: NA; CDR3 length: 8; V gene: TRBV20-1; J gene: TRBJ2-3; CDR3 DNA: TGCAGTGCTAGAGATGGGGATTTT; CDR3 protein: CSARDGDF
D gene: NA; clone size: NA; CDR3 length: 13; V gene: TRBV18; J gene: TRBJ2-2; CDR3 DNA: TGTGCCAGCTCACCGCAAAGCACCGGGGAGCTGTTTTTT; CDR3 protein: CASSPQSTGELFF
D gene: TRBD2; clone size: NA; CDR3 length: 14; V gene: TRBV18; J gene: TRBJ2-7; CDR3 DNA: TGTGCCAGCTCTTCTAGCGGGGGTTCCTACGAGCAGTACTTC; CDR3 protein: CASSSSGGSYEQYF
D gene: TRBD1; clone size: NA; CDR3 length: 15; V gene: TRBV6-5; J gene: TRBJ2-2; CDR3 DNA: TGTGCCAGCAGTCCAGGACAGGTGAACACCGGGGAGCTGTTTTTT; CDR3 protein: CASSPGQVNTGELFF
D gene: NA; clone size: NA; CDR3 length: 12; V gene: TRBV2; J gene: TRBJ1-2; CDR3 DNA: TGTGCCAGCAGCGCAGGGTTTTTGGGCTACACCTTC; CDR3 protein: CASSAGFLGYTF
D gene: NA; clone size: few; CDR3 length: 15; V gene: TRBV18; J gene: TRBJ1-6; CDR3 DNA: TGTGCCAGCTCACCTAGTTGGGTCTATAATTCACCCCTCCACTTT; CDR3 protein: CASSPSWVYNSPLHF
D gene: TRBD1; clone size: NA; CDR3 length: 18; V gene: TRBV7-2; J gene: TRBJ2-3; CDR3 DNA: TGTGCCAGCAGCTTAGGAAGGGACAGGGGGCCCACCAGAGATACGCAGTATTTT; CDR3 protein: CASSLGRDRGPTRDTQYF
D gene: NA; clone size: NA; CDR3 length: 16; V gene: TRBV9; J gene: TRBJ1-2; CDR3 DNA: TGTGCCAGCAGCGTAGCTGCGGGGGGGGGCTGGGAGGGCTACACCTTC; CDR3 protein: CASSVAAGGGWEGYTF
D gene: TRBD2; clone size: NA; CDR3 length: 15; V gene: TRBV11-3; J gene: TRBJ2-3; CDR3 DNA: TGTGCCAGCAGCTTAAGGAGCGGGGGGCAGGGTACGCAGTATTTT; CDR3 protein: CASSLRSGGQGTQYF
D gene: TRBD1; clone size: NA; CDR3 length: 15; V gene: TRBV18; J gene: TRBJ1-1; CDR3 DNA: TGTGCCAGCTCACCGATCGGACAGGGGAACACTGAAGCTTTCTTT; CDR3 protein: CASSPIGQGNTEAFF
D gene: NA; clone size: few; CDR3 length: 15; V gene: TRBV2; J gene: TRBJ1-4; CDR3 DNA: TGTGCCAGCAGGGGAAACAGGGCGAACAATGAAAAACTGTTTTTT; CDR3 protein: CASRGNRANNEKLFF
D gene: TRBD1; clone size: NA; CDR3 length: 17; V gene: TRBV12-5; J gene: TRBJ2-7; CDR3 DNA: TGTGCTAGTGGACTGGGCTTACCGGGACAGGGGGCTTACGAGCAGTACTTC; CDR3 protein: CASGLGLPGQGAYEQYF
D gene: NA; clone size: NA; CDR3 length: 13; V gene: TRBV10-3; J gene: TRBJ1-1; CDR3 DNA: TGTGCCATCAGTGATCGGGGGAACACTGAAGCTTTCTTT; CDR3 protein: CAISDRGNTEAFF
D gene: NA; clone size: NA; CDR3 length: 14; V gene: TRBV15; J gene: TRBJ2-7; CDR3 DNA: TGTGCCACCAGCAGAGCAGGCAGTTTGTACGAGCAGTACTTC; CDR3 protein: CATSRAGSLYEQYF
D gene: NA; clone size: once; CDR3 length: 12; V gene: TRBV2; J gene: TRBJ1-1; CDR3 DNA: TGTGCCAGCAGCCGAGACAGGACTGAAGCTTTCTTT; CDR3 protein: CASSRDRTEAFF
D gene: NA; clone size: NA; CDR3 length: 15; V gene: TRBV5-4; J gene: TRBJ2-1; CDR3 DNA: TGTGCCAGCAGCCCGGAGGGGGAACGCTACAATGAGCAGTTCTTC; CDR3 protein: CASSPEGERYNEQFF